Included here is one TCR beta chain sequence, with context. The genomic DNA of each subset was split evenly across several immunoSEQ plates. Libraries were prepared by immunoSEQ multiplex PCR; TCRdb keeps only in-frame clonotypes and omits some of them. This table has more than 1,200,000 clones, 98% appearing once. The sample is drawn from a study of shared clonotypes between healthy human individuals. The donor population consisted of healthy HIV-negative adults with no recent acute infections or vaccinations. CD4+ cell separation produced CD45RA+ naive and CD45RA-negative memory subsets. The source of this sequence is a man aged 25 to 45 in good health. The sample taken for sequencing was naive CD4+ T cells sorted from blood. The subset is: CD45RA+ positively selected.

In DNA form, the CDR3 reads TGTGCCAGCAGCGTAGATTCCTCGCCTTTGTTGGATGAGCAGTTCTTC. It codes for CASSVDSSPLLDEQFF. The chain couples TRBV9 to TRBJ2-1, with D uncertain. Trimming removed 0 bases from V and 8 bases from J, with 18 bases in between. The CDR3 loop spans 16 amino acids. Germline lookup yields CDR1 SGDLS and CDR2 YYNGEE.